This TCR beta chain was sequenced during a study of blood T cells in healthy people across ages. Whole-study context: Using template switching, researchers captured about one barcoded beta molecule for each two T cells.

Every sample yielded at least 6.5 million isolated PBMCs. RNA extraction gave at least 6 micrograms of total RNA per sample. Combining a sample-barcoded 5' primer with a J-beta primer mix, a second PCR ran for roughly 6 to 12 cycles. Every sample gave at least 2.5 million paired-end reads containing CDR3. TCRdb ran MiXCR on the 5' RACE reads and lists one entry per CDR3 protein. The table has about 1.5 million distinct CDR3 sequences, 40% to 45% seen once; the top ten hold approximately 4%. As concerns this clonotype: A read error is possible here, since a much larger clone lies one base away.

CDR3 length equals 15 residues. The chain couples TRBV12-3 or TRBV12-4 to TRBJ2-7, with a tentative D call TRBD2 (6 bases). Sequencing was done on a sample of blood. The receptor comes from a woman younger than 30 in good health. CDR3: CAGSLRDGSSYEQYF. CDR3 bases: TGTGCCGGCAGTTTACGGGACGGGAGCTCCTACGAGCAGTACTTC.